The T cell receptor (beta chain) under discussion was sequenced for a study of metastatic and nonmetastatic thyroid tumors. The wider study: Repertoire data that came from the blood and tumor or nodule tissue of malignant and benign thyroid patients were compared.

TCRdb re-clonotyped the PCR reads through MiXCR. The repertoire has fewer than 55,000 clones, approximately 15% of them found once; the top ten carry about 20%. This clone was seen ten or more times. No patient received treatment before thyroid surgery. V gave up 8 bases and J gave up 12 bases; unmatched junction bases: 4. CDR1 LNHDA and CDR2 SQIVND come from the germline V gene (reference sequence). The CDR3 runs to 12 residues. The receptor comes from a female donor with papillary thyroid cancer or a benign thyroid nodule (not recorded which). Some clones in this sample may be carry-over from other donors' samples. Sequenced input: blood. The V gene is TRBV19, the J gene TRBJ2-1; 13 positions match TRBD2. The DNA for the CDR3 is TGTGCCAGTGGACTAGCGGGAGTCGGGCAGTTCTTC. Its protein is CASGLAGVGQFF.